Reported below is one T cell receptor (beta chain). Its antigen remains undetermined. No quality values exist for individual bases; no much larger clone is one base distant. This sample was included in a study of cytomegalovirus exposure and HLA in healthy donors (TCRdb year 2017). Broadly, across the study: A later analysis indicated that the 95 to 150 validation repertoires were generated on the platform also employed for the roughly 730 repertoires of the first cohort. The aim of the study was to test whether cataloging public T cell receptors could identify signatures of past pathogen exposure. A separate validation cohort of roughly 130 different subjects was used in addition to the roughly 720-subject first cohort. High-throughput TCR immunosequencing, statistical association of individual TCRs with disease status, and machine learning were combined to predict cytomegalovirus infection status. Study-level results and caveats: Three of the identified cytomegalovirus-associated TCR beta chains were confirmed in vitro to be specific for cytomegalovirus antigens. Of the cluster scores, around 95% were above 0 in a later analysis, which found that TCRs clustered in the first cohort also tended to co-occur in the 130 or so validation repertoires. The classifier was reported to diagnose cytomegalovirus status with high specificity and sensitivity in both the original and validation cohorts. The study gave a list of about 150 TCR beta chains associated with cytomegalovirus. Across donors, most TCR sequences were observed very rarely, whereas some public TCRs were present in many individuals. The authors suggested that the approach could potentially be generalized to other disease states and immunological phenotypes. A later analysis lacked HLA typing for the validation cohort, so it scored co-occurrence in that cohort across all 120 repertoires.

The library was built by means of the immunoSEQ multiplex PCR assay. The authors' pipeline ran thus. To diagnose cytomegalovirus status from the catalog of TCR beta chain sequences, a statistical classification framework was built. Held by TCRdb, this immuneACCESS table contains in-frame sequences only and omits some clones. Under half of the omission traces to an unresolved V gene where checked; the cause of the rest is unknown. V and J calls and clone size follow that table, whereas D and trimming were derived from the DNA. This sample has over 45,000 clones in its table, and 80% to 95% of those were observed once. 4.5% to 6% of the sample is taken by the ten largest. Here V drops 5 bases and J drops 3 bases, and the junction holds 9 bases not matched to any gene. Including cysteine and phenylalanine, the CDR3 has 16 amino acids. The entry retains the CDR3 DNA only, 48 bases that are in frame from base 1. CDR1 and CDR2, looked up from the germline V gene (reference sequence), are LNHDA and SQIVND.

Separate from the approximately 730-subject first cohort, the validation cohort of 120 subjects was the group to which the donors belonged. This TCR was recovered from a young woman in good health and CMV-seronegative. The V and J genes are TRBV19 and TRBJ1-5; 8 central bases correspond to TRBD1. The sample consisted of PBMCs. CDR3 region: CASSSHRGGVNQPQHF. In nucleotides, the sequence is TGTGCCAGTAGTTCTCACAGGGGGGGGGTCAATCAGCCCCAGCATTTT.